The clone carrying this T cell receptor beta chain was found a few times. This table comes from immunoSEQ multiplex PCR, and its TCRdb copy is limited to in-frame clones, with some not included. The table lists about 15,000 clones, 33% of them singletons. This entry comes from a study of graft-versus-host responses after intestinal transplantation. Study-level results: Detected in recipient marrow were GvH clones, some of which were first observed in ileum or blood.

Responders (about 200,000, CFSE-labeled) were co-plated with about 200,000 irradiated, violet-dye-labeled stimulators. Responder cells that were proliferating and CFSE-low, both CD3+CD4+ and CD3+CD8+, were sorted after the reaction. This CDR3 contains 15 residues. The V segment lost 0 bases and the J segment 8 bases; nucleotides outside the gene matches: 4. CDR1 is ENHRY, CDR2 SYGVKD, per germline. Here the sequenced sample was alloreactive CD4+ T cells from a mixed lymphocyte reaction culture, taken before intestinal transplant. Subset denoted: CFSE-low proliferating T cells sorted from roughly six-day pre-transplant mixed lymphocyte reaction (GvH or HvG direction). The receptor was isolated from a human patient who received an intestinal transplant. The chain recombines TRBV10-3 with TRBJ1-2; 12 bases map to TRBD1. CDR3 amino acids: CAISESLGTGGGYTF. As DNA, the CDR3 is TGTGCCATCAGTGAGTCCTTAGGGACAGGGGGCGGCTACACCTTC.